One sample yielded the 22 T cell receptor beta chains listed below, sequenced in a study of T cells in Graves' hyperthyroidism and ophthalmopathy. Amplification targeted TCR beta CDR3 regions from RNA transcripts. Using the HTBI primer set, a first-round RT-PCR was run on the TCR CDR3. TCRdb called the multiplex PCR reads again in MiXCR, with one record for every CDR3 protein. This sample yields hundreds of thousands of distinct CDR3 sequences, of which around a fifth are seen a single time; under 55% belongs to the top ten. Sequencing was done on a sample of blood. Receptors originate from a woman between 65 and 79 years old with Graves' ophthalmopathy.

On this clonotype itself: A much larger clone differs from this one at a single base, so this may be a read error. The chain recombines TRBV7-9 with TRBJ1-1, with 8 bases identical to TRBD1. The CDR3 has 16 residues. CDR1 is SEHNR and CDR2 is FQNEAQ in the germline V gene (reference sequence). The V and J ends lost 4 bases and 1 base, in that order; junction bases with no gene match: 8. DNA for the CDR3: TGTGCCAGCAGCTCGCACAGAACAGGGGGGAACACTGAAGCTTTCTTT. Translating gives CASSSHRTGGNTEAFF.

V and J are TRBV9 and TRBJ2-2, with D maybe TRBD1 (6 bases). Trimming took 0 bases from V and 0 from J, leaving 15 bases between them. Germline V gives CDR1 SGDLS, CDR2 YYNGEE. The CDR3 loop spans 18 amino acids. DNA for the CDR3: TGTGCCAGCAGCGTAGCCTTGGGGGCAGCGGCGAACACCGGGGAGCTGTTTTTT. It is translated as CASSVALGAAANTGELFF. Using reference TRBV9 and TRBJ2-2 for the parts outside the CDR3, the full variable domain is DSGVTQTPKHLITATGQRVTLRCSPRSGDLSVYWYQQSLDQGLQFLIQYYNGEERAKGNILERFSAQQFPDLHSELNLSSLELGDSALYFCASSVALGAAANTGELFFGEGSRLTVL.

This sequence joins TRBV6-1 and TRBJ2-1; 8 bases match TRBD2. This CDR3 has 15 amino acids. Germline V gives CDR1 MNHNS, CDR2 SASEGT. The V and J ends lost 6 bases and 4 bases, in that order; junction bases with no gene match: 8. CDR3 sequence: CASRTGGPGYNEQFF. DNA of the CDR3: TGTGCCAGCAGGACGGGAGGGCCGGGATACAATGAGCAGTTCTTC.

This clonotype was observed at least ten times. The gene calls are TRBV20-1 and TRBJ2-1, with 10 positions matching TRBD2. V gave up 5 bases and J gave up 9 bases; unmatched junction bases: 7. Germline V CDR1 and CDR2: DFQATT, SNEGSKA (reference sequence). This CDR3 has 13 residues. The CDR3 sequence: CSADGTSVGEQFF. As DNA, the CDR3 is TGCAGTGCTGACGGGACTAGCGTCGGTGAGCAGTTCTTC.

Regarding this clonotype: This may be a read error, as it is one base from a much larger clone. The chain joins TRBV28 to TRBJ1-3; tentatively, D is TRBD1 (5 bases). Germline CDR1 and CDR2: MDHEN and SYDVKM. V shed 6 bases and J shed 0 bases, with 12 bases lying between them. There are 15 residues in the CDR3. Written as DNA, the CDR3 is TGTGCCAGCAGGATCGCAGGGAGCTCTGGAAACACCATATATTTT. It codes for CASRIAGSSGNTIYF.

This clonotype was found many times. The V and J genes are TRBV2 and TRBJ2-7; D possibly corresponds to TRBD1 (6 bases). Trimming took 7 bases from V and 4 from J, leaving 11 bases between them. CDR1 and CDR2 (germline): SNHLY, FYNNEI. This CDR3 is built from 12 residues. The CDR3 is CASTEGGYEQYF. The CDR3 DNA reads TGTGCCAGCACCGAAGGGGGTTACGAGCAGTACTTC.

With respect to this clonotype: Being one base from a much bigger clone, this may be a read error. V gene TRBV7-2 combines with J gene TRBJ1-1; D unclear. The germline V gene has CDR1 SGHTA and CDR2 FQGNSA. V was clipped by 3 bases and J by 4 bases, with 12 bases between them. The CDR3 is 14 residues long. DNA of the CDR3: TGTGCCAGCAGCTTGGCATACATGAGCACTGAAGCTTTCTTT. Its protein is CASSLAYMSTEAFF.

This sequence joins TRBV28 and TRBJ2-7; the match to TRBD1 covers 8 bases. Trimming took 6 bases from V and 4 from J; bases not matched to a gene: 14. CDR1 MDHEN and CDR2 SYDVKM come from the germline V gene. CDR3 length: 16 amino acids. The CDR3 nucleotides read TGTGCCAGCAGGGAAGGACAGGGCTTAAGCGGGTACGAGCAGTACTTC. Protein: CASREGQGLSGYEQYF.

The rearrangement joins TRBV6-1 to TRBJ1-5, with D maybe TRBD1 (5 bases). V gave up 6 bases and J gave up 6 bases, with 18 bases separating them. Germline CDR1 reads MNHNS; CDR2 reads SASEGT. This CDR3 has 15 residues. The CDR3 DNA sequence: TGTGCCAGCAGCGAGACCGGGGCGCGCGGTCAGCCCCAGCATTTT. It encodes CASSETGARGQPQHF.

J is TRBJ2-5 and V is TRBV6-1, with a possible D match to TRBD2 (6 bases). CDR3 length: 16 amino acids. V lost 0 bases, J lost 4 bases, and 15 bases lay in between. Germline V CDR1 and CDR2: MNHNS, SASEGT. The CDR3 is CASSEATMSGGETQYF. The CDR3 region has the DNA TGTGCCAGCAGTGAAGCTACTATGTCCGGGGGAGAGACCCAGTACTTC.

The chain employs TRBV14 and TRBJ1-2, with D tentatively TRBD1 (5 bases). V lost 2 bases to trimming and J lost 5 bases, with 9 bases between them. Germline V gives CDR1 SGHDN, CDR2 FVKESK. CDR3 length: 13 amino acids. The CDR3 protein is CASSQRSGYGYTF. In DNA, the CDR3 is TGTGCCAGCAGCCAAAGGTCAGGGTATGGCTACACCTTC. The full variable domain, in which reference TRBV14 and TRBJ1-2 provide the parts outside the CDR3, is EAGVTQFPSHSVIEKGQTVTLRCDPISGHDNLYWYRRVMGKEIKFLLHFVKESKQDESGMPNNRFLAERTGGTYSTLKVQPAELEDSGVYFCASSQRSGYGYTFGSGTRLTVV.

This clonotype was seen at least ten times. The chain carries TRBV10-3 and TRBJ1-6; D not certain. CDR3 length equals 14 residues. The V gene's germline CDR1 is ENHRY and CDR2 SYGVKD. V dropped 0 bases and J dropped 10 bases, with 10 bases sitting between them. The CDR3 protein is CAISESLVGSPLHF. The CDR3 bases are TGTGCCATCAGTGAGTCGTTGGTCGGGTCACCCCTCCACTTT.

With regard to this clonotype: The junction departs from the called germline gene at one end, perhaps through a read error. The chain has TRBV7-2 and TRBJ2-1; 11 bases line up with TRBD2. This CDR3 comprises 15 residues. Germline CDR1 reads SGHTA; CDR2 reads FQGNSA. CDR3 region: CASNLAGLAANEQFF. The CDR3 coding sequence is TGTGCCAGCAACTTAGCGGGACTAGCGGCTAATGAGCAGTTCTTC. Full variable domain (missing parts from reference TRBV7-2 and TRBJ2-1): GAGVSQSPSNKVTEKGKDVELRCDPISGHTALYWYRQSLGQGLEFLIYFQGNSAPDKSGLPSDRFSAERTGGSVSTLTIQRTQQEDSAVYLCASNLAGLAANEQFFGPGTRLTVL.

CDR3 in DNA: TGCAGTGTTACTCAGGGGGGGGCCTACGAGCAGTACTTC. It codes for CSVTQGGAYEQYF. The V and J genes are TRBV20-1 and TRBJ2-7; D tentatively fits TRBD1 or TRBD2 (7 bases each). Between the trimmed V and J ends, which lost 7 bases and 2 bases, there was a span of 15 bases. This CDR3 spans 13 amino acids. CDR1 is DFQATT, CDR2 SNEGSKA, per germline (reference sequence).

Ten or more counts support this clonotype. The V call is TRBV7-9, the J call TRBJ2-3; TRBD2 is a possible D gene (6 bases). The CDR3 totals 16 residues. Between the trimmed V and J ends, which lost 2 bases and 0 bases, there was a span of 12 bases. The V gene's germline CDR1 is SEHNR and CDR2 FQNEAQ (reference sequence). This chain's CDR3 is CASSLRGRGSTDTQYF. In nucleotides, the CDR3 is TGTGCCAGCAGCTTAAGAGGGCGGGGAAGCACAGATACGCAGTATTTT.

In the case of this clonotype: Sequence at one end of the junction differs from germline and may be a read error. The genes are TRBV11-2 and TRBJ2-1; D may be TRBD2 (5 bases). Germline V gene sequence: CDR1 SGHAT, CDR2 FQNNGV. This CDR3 is built from 17 residues. The CDR3 region has the DNA TGCGCCAGCAGCCACCCCGCTTTGGGGAGTGGGGTTGATGAGCAGTTCTTC. Translated: CASSHPALGSGVDEQFF.

This chain uses TRBV7-9 with TRBJ2-1, with 7 bases aligning to TRBD2. In germline, CDR1 is SEHNR, CDR2 FQNEAQ (reference sequence). The J segment lost 0 bases and the V segment lost 1 base, leaving 9 bases of the junction unmatched. This CDR3 spans 18 amino acids. The CDR3 sequence is CASSLDPTRGSSYNEQFF. DNA of the CDR3: TGTGCCAGCAGCTTAGACCCTACGCGGGGGAGCTCCTACAATGAGCAGTTCTTC.

This rearrangement joins TRBV3-1 to TRBJ2-1; no clear D gene. Germline-derived CDR1 and CDR2 are LGHDT and YNNKEL (reference sequence). The V gene lost 5 bases and the J gene lost 8 bases, with 13 bases spanning the gap. This CDR3 has 13 residues. As DNA, the CDR3 is TGTGCCAGCAGCATTAGAGGTTTCGATGAGCAGTTCTTC. It encodes CASSIRGFDEQFF.

The chain couples TRBV10-3 to TRBJ2-6; D assignment may be TRBD1 or TRBD2 (5 bases each). The CDR3 spans 16 residues. Deletions cut 1 base from V and 0 bases from J, with 7 bases between. Germline values: CDR1 ENHRY, CDR2 SYGVKD. CDR3 nucleotides: TGTGCCATCAGTGAGTATGGGGGCTCTGGGGCCAACGTCCTGACTTTC. It yields the protein CAISEYGGSGANVLTF.

In nucleotides, the CDR3 is TGTGCCACCCTAGACTTATTAAGCACAGATACGCAGTATTTT. Its protein is CATLDLLSTDTQYF. The rearrangement links TRBV27 to TRBJ2-3; no definite D call. Germline assignment: CDR1 MNHEY and CDR2 SMNVEV (reference sequence). The CDR3 is 14 amino acids. Trimming cost V 10 bases and J 0 bases, with 14 bases left between them.

This chain's CDR3 is CASSPTYRSEQYF. The CDR3 DNA reads as TGTGCCAGCAGCCCAACCTACCGAAGCGAGCAGTACTTC. The chain carries TRBV5-4 and TRBJ2-7; D gene ambiguous. The germline gives CDR1 SGHNT, CDR2 YYREEE (reference sequence). V dropped 4 bases and J dropped 6 bases, with 14 bases sitting between them. The CDR3 length is 13 residues.

Many counts were recorded for this clonotype. The CDR3 loop is CASSQGRQPQHF. The CDR3 DNA follows: TGTGCCAGCAGCCAGGGCCGGCAGCCCCAGCATTTT. The gene calls are TRBV3-1 and TRBJ1-5; D uncertain. V lost 3 bases and J lost 7, with 7 bases in between. Germline CDR1 LGHDT, CDR2 YNNKEL (reference sequence). CDR3 length equals 12 residues.